This entry lists 17 T cell receptor beta chains sequenced from one sample in a study of OX40 agonist ivuxolimab in advanced cancers. Measured with immunoSEQ multiplex PCR; TCRdb has only the in-frame clones, and not every one. The data contain around 70,000 clones, approximately 89% of them singletons. Sequences were derived from CD4+ or CD8+ T cells sorted from blood, sampled in a trial of the OX40 agonist ivuxolimab. These receptors were taken from an adult with an advanced solid tumor such as melanoma, head and neck, liver or kidney cancer.

This clone was observed once. The V and J genes are TRBV18 and TRBJ2-5; D is undetermined. The germline V gene encodes CDR1 KGHSH and CDR2 LQKENI. The CDR3 is 13 residues long. With 3 bases removed from V and 5 bases from J, the gap between germline ends came to 10 bases. This CDR3 reads CASSPGISETQYF. The CDR3 DNA follows: TGTGCCAGCTCACCGGGTATTAGTGAGACCCAGTACTTC. Full variable domain (outside the CDR3, taken from reference TRBV18 and TRBJ2-5): NAGVMQNPRHLVRRRGQEARLRCSPMKGHSHVYWYRQLPEEGLKFMVYLQKENIIDESGMPKERFSAEFPKEGPSILRIQQVVRGDSAAYFCASSPGISETQYFGPGTRLLVL.

The chain is built from TRBV25-1 and TRBJ1-1; 7 positions agree with TRBD1. The CDR3 is 13 amino acids. Germline trimming cut 6 bases from V and 4 bases from J; bases unmatched to any gene: 5. CDR1 is MGHDK and CDR2 is SYGVNS in the germline V gene. The CDR3 nucleotides are TGTGCCAGCAGGGCCCGGGACAGCACTGAAGCTTTCTTT. Translated, it gives CASRARDSTEAFF.

This chain connects TRBV10-1 to TRBJ2-2, with D perhaps being TRBD1 or TRBD2 (5 bases each). V was shortened by 5 bases and J by 5 bases, with 6 bases between the two germline ends. The CDR3 runs to 12 residues. Germline CDR1 is WNHNN and CDR2 is SYGVQD (reference sequence). CDR3 nucleotide sequence: TGCGCCAGCAGTTGGGGGACCGGGGAGCTGTTTTTT. Its translation is CASSWGTGELFF.

The chain uses TRBV29-1 and TRBJ2-5, with D maybe TRBD1 (5 bases). Between the trimmed V and J ends, which lost 8 bases and 5 bases, there was a span of 21 bases. Looked up from germline, CDR1 is SQVTM and CDR2 is ANQGSEA. There are 14 residues in the CDR3. This chain's CDR3 is CSIFRPARAETQYF. The CDR3 DNA is TGCAGCATCTTCAGACCGGCCAGGGCGGAGACCCAGTACTTC.

The V and J genes are TRBV2 and TRBJ1-3, with 7 bases matching TRBD1. From germline, CDR1 is SNHLY and CDR2 FYNNEI. There are 15 residues in the CDR3. V shed 5 bases and J 0 bases; nucleotides not matched to a gene: 4. CDR3 nucleotides: TGTGCCAGCAGTCTAACAGGGGTCTCTGGAAACACCATATATTTT. Translating it yields CASSLTGVSGNTIYF.

CDR3 residues: CASSPGGTGGVGYTF. CDR3 DNA: TGTGCCAGCTCACCTGGGGGGACAGGGGGTGTTGGCTACACCTTC. The chain links TRBV18 to TRBJ1-2; 11 bases map to TRBD1. J gave up 7 bases and V 3 bases, and 7 bases lay outside the gene matches. The CDR3 is made up of 15 amino acids. Germline V lookup: CDR1 KGHSH, CDR2 LQKENI.

The genes are TRBV6-5 and TRBJ1-6, with D possibly being TRBD1 (5 bases). Germline V gives CDR1 MNHEY, CDR2 SVGAGI. This CDR3 is 13 amino acids long. Trimming took off 6 bases at V and 10 bases at J, with 13 bases between the two ends. The chain's CDR3 is CASRIQGGSPLHF. As DNA, the CDR3 is TGTGCCAGCAGAATCCAGGGAGGATCACCCCTCCACTTT.

The chain is built from TRBV6-5 and TRBJ1-2; D remains unclear. The CDR3 spans 12 residues. Trimming shortened V by 3 bases and J by 9 bases, and 11 bases separated the two germline ends. Germline V CDR1 and CDR2: MNHEY, SVGAGI. CDR3 protein: CASSYGGSSYTF. The CDR3 bases are TGTGCCAGCAGTTATGGAGGATCGAGCTACACCTTC.

The chain employs TRBV7-9 and TRBJ1-6; no clear D. Trimming cost V 1 base and J 7 bases, with 11 bases left between them. The CDR3 spans 15 residues. CDR1 and CDR2 from the germline V gene are SEHNR and FQNEAQ (reference sequence). Written as DNA, the CDR3 is TGTGCCAGCAGCTTAGTTCGACCTACCAATTCACCCCTCCACTTT. Translation gives CASSLVRPTNSPLHF.

V gene TRBV9 combines with J gene TRBJ2-3; D assignment may be TRBD1 or TRBD2 (6 bases each). The germline V gene has CDR1 SGDLS and CDR2 YYNGEE. The CDR3 totals 14 residues. Trimming removed 0 bases at V and 4 bases at J, with 9 bases between. DNA of the CDR3: TGTGCCAGCAGCGTAGGGGGGGCGGCAGATACGCAGTATTTT. Protein product: CASSVGGAADTQYF.

CDR3 coding DNA: TGCGCCAGCAGCTTAAAAGGACAGGAAATTAAAGCCGCCTACGAGCAGTACTTC. Translating gives CASSLKGQEIKAAYEQYF. The chain combines TRBV5-1 with TRBJ2-7; the match to TRBD1 covers 7 bases. This CDR3 comprises 18 residues. The germline V gene has CDR1 SGHRS and CDR2 YFSETQ. The V gene end was trimmed by 2 bases and the J gene end by 2 bases; junction bases not matched to a gene: 16.

This clone was seen just once. The chain joins TRBV29-1 to TRBJ1-5, with 9 positions matching TRBD1. Germline trimming cut 6 bases from V and 5 bases from J; bases unmatched to any gene: 5. Germline V gene data show CDR1 as SQVTM and CDR2 as ANQGSEA. The CDR3 spans 13 residues. The CDR3 is CSVQGQGDQPQHF. CDR3 coding DNA: TGCAGCGTACAGGGACAGGGAGATCAGCCCCAGCATTTT.

The chain carries TRBV7-3 and TRBJ2-6; 8 bases are shared with TRBD2. V lost 2 bases to trimming and J lost 1 base; unmatched junction nucleotides: 19. Germline V gives CDR1 SGHTA, CDR2 FQGTGA. CDR3 length: 22 amino acids. The CDR3 DNA sequence: TGTGCCAGCAGCTTAGGTTGGGCTAGCGGGTGGTCGCTTGCGTCTGGGGCCAACGTCCTGACTTTC. Protein sequence: CASSLGWASGWSLASGANVLTF.

V gene TRBV11-1 combines with J gene TRBJ2-1, with D possibly matching TRBD2 (5 bases). The V end was cut by 5 bases, the J end by 6 bases, with 23 bases between. CDR3 length equals 17 residues. CDR1 is SGHAT, CDR2 FQDESV, per germline (reference sequence). The CDR3, as DNA: TGTGCCAGCAGCCAAGCCGGAGGTCCCTTGCACGGCAATGAGCAGTTCTTC. Translated: CASSQAGGPLHGNEQFF.

The rearrangement joins TRBV16 to TRBJ1-6; the match to TRBD1 covers 7 bases. The CDR3 is 14 amino acids. Trimming at V came to 2 bases and at J to 8 bases, leaving 3 bases not matched to a gene. Germline loops: CDR1 KGHSY, CDR2 FQNENV. CDR3 amino acids: CASSQVQGYSPLHF. The CDR3 coding sequence is TGTGCCAGCAGCCAAGTACAGGGGTATTCACCCCTCCACTTT.

This sequence joins TRBV21-1 and TRBJ1-3; the D segment call TRBD1 is taken from the table without a DNA check. TRBV21-1 is given as a pseudogene. This CDR3 contains 21 residues. Written as DNA, the CDR3 is TGTGCCAGCAGCAAAGAGGGGGAGAGCCGGGACCCAAGACGATCTGGAAACACCATATATTTT. Protein sequence: CASSKEGESRDPRRSGNTIYF.

V is TRBV28 and J is TRBJ2-5, with 8 bases lining up with TRBD1. The CDR3 loop spans 14 amino acids. Unmatched junction bases numbered 8, after V lost 6 bases and J lost 5 bases. CDR1 is MDHEN and CDR2 is SYDVKM in the germline V gene. CDR3 in DNA: TGTGCCAGCAGCGCAGGGGGCGAGGGCGAGACCCAGTACTTC. It codes for CASSAGGEGETQYF.